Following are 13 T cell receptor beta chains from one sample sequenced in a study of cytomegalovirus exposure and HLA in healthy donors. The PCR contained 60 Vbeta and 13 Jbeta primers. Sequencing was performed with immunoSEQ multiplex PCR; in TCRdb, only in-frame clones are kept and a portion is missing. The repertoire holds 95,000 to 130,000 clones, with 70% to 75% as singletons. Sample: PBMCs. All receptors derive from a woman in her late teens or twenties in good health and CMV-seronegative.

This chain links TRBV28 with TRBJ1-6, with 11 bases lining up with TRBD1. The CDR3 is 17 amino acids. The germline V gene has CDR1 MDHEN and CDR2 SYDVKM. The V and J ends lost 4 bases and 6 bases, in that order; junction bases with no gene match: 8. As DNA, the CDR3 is TGTGCCAGCAGTTCCCCCCGGACAGGGGGCGGTAATTCACCCCTCCACTTT. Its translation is CASSSPRTGGGNSPLHF. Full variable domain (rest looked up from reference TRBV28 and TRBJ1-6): DVKVTQSSRYLVKRTGEKVFLECVQDMDHENMFWYRQDPGLGLRLIYFSYDVKMKEKGDIPEGYSVSREKKERFSLILESASTNQTSMYLCASSSPRTGGGNSPLHFGNGTRLTVT.

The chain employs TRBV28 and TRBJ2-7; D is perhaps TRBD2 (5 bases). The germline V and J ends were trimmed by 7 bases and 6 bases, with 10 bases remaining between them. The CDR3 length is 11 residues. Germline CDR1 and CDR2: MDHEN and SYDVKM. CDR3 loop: CASTRGLEQYF. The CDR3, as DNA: TGTGCCAGCACCAGAGGACTCGAGCAGTACTTC.

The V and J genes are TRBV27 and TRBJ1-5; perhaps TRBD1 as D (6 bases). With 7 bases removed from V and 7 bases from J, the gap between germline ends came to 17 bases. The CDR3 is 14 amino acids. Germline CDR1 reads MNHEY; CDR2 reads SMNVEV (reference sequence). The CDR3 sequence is CASKMQGTGQPQHF. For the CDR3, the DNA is TGTGCCAGCAAGATGCAGGGGACGGGGCAGCCCCAGCATTTT.

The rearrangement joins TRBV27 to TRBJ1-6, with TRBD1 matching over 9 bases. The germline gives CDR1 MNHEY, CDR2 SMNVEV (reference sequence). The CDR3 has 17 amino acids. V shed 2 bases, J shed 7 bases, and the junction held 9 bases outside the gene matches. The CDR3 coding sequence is TGTGCCAGCAGTTTAGGTTGGGGACAGGGTATGAATTCACCCCTCCACTTT. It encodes CASSLGWGQGMNSPLHF.

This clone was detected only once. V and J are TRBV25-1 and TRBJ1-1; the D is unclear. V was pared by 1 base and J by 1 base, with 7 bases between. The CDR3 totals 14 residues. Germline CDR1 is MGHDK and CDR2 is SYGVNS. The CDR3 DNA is TGTGCCAGCAGTGAATCTCGGGGGAACACTGAAGCTTTCTTT. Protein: CASSESRGNTEAFF.

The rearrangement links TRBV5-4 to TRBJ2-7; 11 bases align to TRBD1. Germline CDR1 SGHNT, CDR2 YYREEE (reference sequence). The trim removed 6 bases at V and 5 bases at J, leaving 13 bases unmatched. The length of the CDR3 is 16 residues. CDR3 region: CASIRGAGTGGDEQYF. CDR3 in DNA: TGTGCCAGCATACGAGGTGCGGGGACAGGGGGAGACGAGCAGTACTTC.

The CDR3 DNA reads as TGTGCCAGCAGTTACCACTCGAGTGAGGCTGAAGCTTTCTTT. Translating gives CASSYHSSEAEAFF. The chain combines TRBV6-5 with TRBJ1-1; D is unresolved. V lost 2 bases and J 6 bases, leaving 13 bases between the germline ends. This CDR3 comprises 14 residues. Per the germline V gene, CDR1 is MNHEY and CDR2 is SVGAGI.

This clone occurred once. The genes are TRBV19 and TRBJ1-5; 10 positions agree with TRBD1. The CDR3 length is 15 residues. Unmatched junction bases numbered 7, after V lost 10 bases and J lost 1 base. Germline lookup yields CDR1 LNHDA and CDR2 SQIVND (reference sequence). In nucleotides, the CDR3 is TGTGCCACGGGACAGGGGTTTAGGAGCAATCAGCCCCAGCATTTT. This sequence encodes CATGQGFRSNQPQHF.

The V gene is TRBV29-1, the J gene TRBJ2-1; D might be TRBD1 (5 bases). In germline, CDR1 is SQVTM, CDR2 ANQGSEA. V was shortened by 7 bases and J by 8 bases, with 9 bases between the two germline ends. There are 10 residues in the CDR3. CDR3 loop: CSAGFDEQFF. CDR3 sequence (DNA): TGCAGCGCAGGGTTCGATGAGCAGTTCTTC.

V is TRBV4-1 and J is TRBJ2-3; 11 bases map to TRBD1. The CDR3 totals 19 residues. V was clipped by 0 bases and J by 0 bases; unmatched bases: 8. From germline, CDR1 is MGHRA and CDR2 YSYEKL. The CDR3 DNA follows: TGCGCCAGCAGCCAAGAAGGGACAGGGGGATCCTCTAGCACAGATACGCAGTATTTT. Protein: CASSQEGTGGSSSTDTQYF.

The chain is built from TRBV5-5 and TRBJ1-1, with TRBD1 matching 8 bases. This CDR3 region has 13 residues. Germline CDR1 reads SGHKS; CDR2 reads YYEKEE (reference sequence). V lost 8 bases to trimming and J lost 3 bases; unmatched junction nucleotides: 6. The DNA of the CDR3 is TGTGCCAGTATGCAGGGGGCAGACACTGAAGCTTTCTTT. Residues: CASMQGADTEAFF.

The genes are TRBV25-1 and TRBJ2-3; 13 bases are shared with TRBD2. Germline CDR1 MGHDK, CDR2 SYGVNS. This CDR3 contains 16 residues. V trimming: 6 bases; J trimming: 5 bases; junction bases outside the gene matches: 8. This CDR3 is CASRPTSGGAKDTQYF. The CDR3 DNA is TGTGCCAGCAGACCTACTAGCGGGGGGGCCAAAGATACGCAGTATTTT.

The CDR3 reads CASSPYPVRGGLGDTQYF. CDR3 in DNA: TGTGCCAGCAGCCCCTATCCAGTTCGGGGGGGCTTGGGAGATACGCAGTATTTT. V gene TRBV27 combines with J gene TRBJ2-3; TRBD2 matches 8 bases. Germline loops: CDR1 MNHEY, CDR2 SMNVEV (reference sequence). Losses at the gene ends were 6 bases for V and 5 bases for J; bases not matched to a gene: 19. The length of the CDR3 is 18 residues.